Listed here are 22 T cell receptor beta chains from one sample, sequenced in a study of T cells after yellow fever vaccination. MiXCR, applied by TCRdb to the 5' RACE reads, yields one record per CDR3 protein. The table records about 94,000 distinct CDR3 sequences, 8% to 10% of them present only once. Sequencing used CD8+ T cells not binding an NS4B(214-222) dextramer, sorted from PBMCs, obtained around 16 days after the first yellow fever vaccination. The receptors stem from a man younger than 35 who received the YFV17D yellow fever vaccine.

The chain links TRBV5-1 to TRBJ1-2; 7 nucleotides agree with TRBD1. The CDR3 extends over 15 amino acids. Looked up from germline, CDR1 is SGHRS and CDR2 is YFSETQ. With V trimmed by 0 bases and J by 7 bases, 9 bases remained unmatched. CDR3 DNA: TGCGCCAGCAGCTTGGCGACAGGGCGATCGCGTGGCTACACCTTC. Its protein product is CASSLATGRSRGYTF.

This clonotype was detected only a few times. The V gene is TRBV5-6, the J gene TRBJ2-1; weak D call: TRBD2 (7 bases). Per germline, CDR1 SGHDT and CDR2 YYEEEE. Trimming stripped 0 bases from V and 6 bases from J, with 22 bases between. This CDR3 has 18 amino acids. CDR3 amino acids: CASSLARSVGGAGNEQFF. The DNA of the CDR3 is TGTGCCAGCAGCTTGGCCCGCTCTGTAGGGGGGGCGGGCAATGAGCAGTTCTTC.

This clonotype was counted only a few times. The J gene is TRBJ1-2, the V gene TRBV5-6, with a weak D call TRBD1 (6 bases). CDR1 and CDR2 from the germline V gene are SGHDT and YYEEEE. The CDR3 has 14 residues. V dropped 4 bases and J dropped 1 base, with 11 bases sitting between them. The CDR3 nucleotides are TGTGCCAGCAGCCGGGACAACTTTAACTATGGCTACACCTTC. Protein sequence: CASSRDNFNYGYTF.

There are a few counts of this clonotype. The rearrangement uses TRBV7-8 and TRBJ2-7; TRBD1 agrees at 8 bases. There are 14 residues in the CDR3. CDR1 is SGHVS, CDR2 FQNEAQ, per germline. V trimming: 4 bases; J trimming: 4 bases; junction bases outside the gene matches: 6. This CDR3 reads CASSYRTGKYEQYV. The CDR3 nucleotides are TGTGCCAGCAGCTACCGGACAGGGAAGTACGAGCAGTACGTC.

The table lists this clonotype with a few counts. The rearrangement links TRBV5-1 to TRBJ1-4; 8 nucleotides align to TRBD1. V lost 1 base, J lost 14 bases, and 10 bases stayed unmatched. The CDR3 spans 14 residues. The V gene's germline CDR1 is SGHRS and CDR2 YFSETQ. The CDR3 sequence: CASSLTGGSKRLFF. The CDR3 DNA follows: TGCGCCAGCAGCTTGACAGGGGGTTCCAAAAGGCTGTTTTTT.

The chain couples TRBV28 to TRBJ2-2, with TRBD2 matching over 8 bases. This CDR3 is 18 amino acids long. Germline V gene data show CDR1 as MDHEN and CDR2 as SYDVKM. The junction had 16 bases not matched to a gene; V was cut back by 6 bases and J by 4 bases. CDR3 in amino acids: CASSPASGGIKGTGELFF. The CDR3 region has the DNA TGTGCCAGCAGCCCCGCAAGCGGGGGAATAAAGGGCACCGGGGAGCTGTTTTTT.

This clonotype was seen a few times. The chain combines TRBV7-9 with TRBJ2-6, with a weak D call TRBD2 (6 bases). Germline V gene lookup returns CDR1 SEHNR and CDR2 FQNEAQ (reference sequence). The CDR3 contains 15 residues. The ends were cut back, 11 bases at V and 0 bases at J, with 14 bases in the middle. The CDR3 loop is CADLGGDSGANVLTF. CDR3 in DNA: TGTGCCGACCTGGGCGGGGACTCTGGGGCCAACGTCCTGACTTTC.

This clonotype was counted between two and nine times. The V gene is TRBV7-6, the J gene TRBJ2-2; 11 bases fit TRBD2. The ends lost 5 bases at V and 0 bases at J; junction bases unmatched: 11. Germline CDR1 and CDR2: SGHVS and FNYEAQ. The CDR3 extends over 19 amino acids. As DNA, the CDR3 is TGTGCCAGCAGCCCATCTTTTAGCGGGGGGGGCTCGAACACCGGGGAGCTGTTTTTT. It specifies CASSPSFSGGGSNTGELFF.

The chain employs TRBV11-2 and TRBJ2-1; 9 bases are a match to TRBD2. The CDR3 has 14 residues. Germline V CDR1 and CDR2: SGHAT, FQNNGV. Trimming removed 8 bases from V and 6 bases from J; junction bases left unmatched: 8. CDR3 nucleotide sequence: TGTGCCAGCCGATCGGGACTAGCAATCAATGAGCAGTTCTTC. This sequence encodes CASRSGLAINEQFF. The full variable domain, rest sourced from reference TRBV11-2 and TRBJ2-1, is EAGVAQSPRYKIIEKRQSVAFWCNPISGHATLYWYQQILGQGPKLLIQFQNNGVVDDSQLPKDRFSAERLKGVDSTLKIQPAKLEDSAVYLCASRSGLAINEQFFGPGTRLTVL.

The chain joins TRBV28 to TRBJ2-1, with D possibly TRBD1 on 6 matching bases. Germline CDR1 and CDR2: MDHEN and SYDVKM. CDR3 size: 14 residues. V was clipped by 8 bases and J by 0 bases, with 11 bases between them. The CDR3 is CASRQASSYNEQFF. CDR3 coding DNA: TGTGCCAGCCGACAGGCCAGCTCCTACAATGAGCAGTTCTTC.

This clonotype appeared many times. The chain combines TRBV5-1 with TRBJ2-5; D gene ambiguous. The germline CDR1 and CDR2 sequences are SGHRS and YFSETQ. This CDR3 contains 14 residues. V dropped 1 base and J dropped 3 bases, with 10 bases sitting between them. CDR3 nucleotide sequence: TGCGCCAGCAGCTTGCTCCCTGGAGAAGAGACCCAGTACTTC. Amino acids: CASSLLPGEETQYF.

Ten or more counts support this clonotype. V gene TRBV5-1 combines with J gene TRBJ2-2; D gene ambiguous. The CDR3 totals 15 residues. Germline CDR1 and CDR2: SGHRS and YFSETQ. Trimming took off 2 bases at V and 7 bases at J, with 15 bases between the two ends. For the CDR3, the DNA is TGCGCCAGCAGCTTTAAATCTGAAAGAGGCGGGGAGCTGTTTTTT. The encoded protein is CASSFKSERGGELFF.

In this sample, this clonotype turned up a few times. The chain carries TRBV5-1 and TRBJ2-7, with TRBD1 identical over 8 bases. Trimming cost V 0 bases and J 3 bases; bases outside gene matches: 5. The CDR3 runs to 15 residues. Looked up from germline, CDR1 is SGHRS and CDR2 is YFSETQ. The CDR3 reads CASSLEQGVFYEQYV. CDR3 nucleotide sequence: TGCGCCAGCAGCTTGGAACAGGGGGTCTTCTACGAGCAGTACGTC.

CDR3 in DNA: TGTGCCAGCAGCTCACATGGGGGCCCCTCCTACAATGAGCAGTTCTTC. Its translation is CASSSHGGPSYNEQFF. This chain links TRBV12-3 or TRBV12-4 with TRBJ2-1; possible D gene TRBD1, 6 bases. The V gene lost 6 bases and the J gene lost 0 bases, with 15 bases spanning the gap. CDR3 size: 16 residues.

Ten or more counts support this clonotype. The chain is built from TRBV15 and TRBJ2-3; TRBD2 matches 10 bases. After removal of 0 bases from V and 2 bases from J, the junction contained 2 bases not matched to a gene. The germline CDR1 and CDR2 sequences are LNHNV and YYDKDF (reference sequence). CDR3 length equals 16 residues. CDR3 in DNA: TGTGCCACCAGCAGAGATCTAGCGGGGGTCACAGATACGCAGTATTTT. It yields the protein CATSRDLAGVTDTQYF.

The CDR3 protein is CASSIRWASNQPQHF. The CDR3 DNA is TGTGCCAGTAGTATCCGGTGGGCTAGCAATCAGCCCCAGCATTTT. V is TRBV19 and J is TRBJ1-5; D is ambiguous. The V and J ends lost 3 bases and 0 bases respectively, with 9 bases between them. The CDR3 has 15 residues. Germline V gives CDR1 LNHDA, CDR2 SQIVND (reference sequence). Variable domain in full (rest from reference TRBV19 and TRBJ1-5): DGGITQSPKYLFRKEGQNVTLSCEQNLNHDAMYWYRQDPGQGLRLIYYSQIVNDFQKGDIAEGYSVSREKKESFPLTVTSAQKNPTAFYLCASSIRWASNQPQHFGDGTRLSIL.

The chain carries TRBV5-1 and TRBJ2-3; 8 bases fit TRBD2. Germline loops: CDR1 SGHRS, CDR2 YFSETQ. The CDR3 runs to 14 residues. After removal of 4 bases from V and 2 bases from J, the junction contained 3 bases not matched to a gene. CDR3 sequence reads: CASSQRGPTDTQYF. Written as DNA, the CDR3 is TGCGCCAGCAGCCAGCGGGGGCCCACAGATACGCAGTATTTT.

This clonotype was picked up many times. The chain combines TRBV6-4 with TRBJ2-3; 7 positions match TRBD2. Trimming at V came to 7 bases and at J to 2 bases, leaving 6 bases not matched to a gene. Germline values: CDR1 MRHNA, CDR2 SNTAGT. The CDR3 spans 14 residues. The CDR3 bases are TGTGCCAGCAAACGGGGGGAACACACAGATACGCAGTATTTT. It translates to CASKRGEHTDTQYF.

This clonotype has a count of ten or more. The chain joins TRBV10-3 to TRBJ2-1; 9 nucleotides agree with TRBD1. The CDR3 contains 15 residues. Germline values: CDR1 ENHRY, CDR2 SYGVKD. V was clipped by 0 bases and J by 9 bases; unmatched bases: 6. Here the CDR3 reads CAISESEGQGREQFF. CDR3 DNA: TGTGCCATCAGTGAGTCCGAGGGACAGGGACGTGAGCAGTTCTTC.

This clonotype occurred many times. V is TRBV20-1 and J is TRBJ2-5; tentative D call: TRBD2 (7 bases). Between the trimmed V and J ends, which lost 0 bases and 1 base, there was a span of 12 bases. The CDR3 sequence is 15 residues long. Germline CDR1 is DFQATT and CDR2 is SNEGSKA (reference sequence). The CDR3 loop reads CSARDIRGAQETQYF. CDR3 DNA sequence: TGCAGTGCTAGAGATATTCGGGGGGCCCAAGAGACCCAGTACTTC.

This clonotype was observed a handful of times. The rearrangement links TRBV5-1 to TRBJ2-1, with 7 nucleotides matching TRBD2. Per the germline V gene, CDR1 is SGHRS and CDR2 is YFSETQ. This CDR3 contains 14 residues. J lost 4 bases, V lost 5 bases, and 6 bases had no gene match. CDR3 DNA: TGCGCCAGCAGTCCCGGGGAGGGGTACAATGAGCAGTTCTTC. This codes for CASSPGEGYNEQFF.

The chain employs TRBV18 and TRBJ2-7; D may be TRBD2 (6 bases). V was shortened by 7 bases and J by 2 bases, with 18 bases between the two germline ends. Germline loops: CDR1 KGHSH, CDR2 LQKENI. The CDR3 is 15 residues long. The CDR3 nucleotides read TGTGCCAGCTGGGAGGAGGGCAGTGGCCCCTACGAGCAGTACTTC. Translated: CASWEEGSGPYEQYF.